Below are 32 T cell receptor beta chains sequenced from a single sample in a study of beta chain features in type 1 diabetes. Regarding the study as a whole: Among all four CD4+ subsets, Type 1 diabetes patients had TCRB CDR3s that were moderately but significantly shorter.

The study reverse transcribed the entire isolated RNA, so it sequenced expressed TCRB transcripts. The data were produced by immunoSEQ multiplex PCR, yet TCRdb's version contains in-frame clones alone and is incomplete. The sample has around 310,000 clones; approximately 13% are singletons. Their antigens are not known. The source material was naive CD4+ T cells from blood. The receptor set was obtained from a young woman with type 1 diabetes.

Only a few counts were recorded for this clone. This rearrangement joins TRBV28 to TRBJ2-5; 8 bases match TRBD1. The germline V gene has CDR1 MDHEN and CDR2 SYDVKM. Trimming removed 7 bases from V and 2 bases from J; junction bases left unmatched: 12. This CDR3 contains 16 residues. The CDR3 nucleotides are TGTGCCAGCAACTCACCCGGGACAGGCTCTCAAGAGACCCAGTACTTC. It specifies CASNSPGTGSQETQYF.

The chain uses TRBV9 and TRBJ2-3; D is perhaps TRBD2 (6 bases). This CDR3 has 16 residues. Germline V gene data show CDR1 as SGDLS and CDR2 as YYNGEE. V was pared by 0 bases and J by 2 bases, with 13 bases between. The CDR3 loop reads CASSVESGSLTDTQYF. The CDR3 nucleotides are TGTGCCAGCAGCGTAGAAAGCGGGTCCCTCACAGATACGCAGTATTTT.

This clone has only a few counts. This rearrangement joins TRBV28 to TRBJ2-5; 11 bases map to TRBD2. After removal of 6 bases from V and 5 bases from J, the junction contained 5 bases not matched to a gene. The CDR3 loop spans 14 amino acids. The germline gives CDR1 MDHEN, CDR2 SYDVKM. CDR3 nucleotide sequence: TGTGCCAGCAGCTTTAGCGGGAGGGTTGAGACCCAGTACTTC. Encoded protein: CASSFSGRVETQYF.

The chain has TRBV29-1 and TRBJ2-5; D might be TRBD1 (6 bases). V was clipped by 7 bases and J by 1 base, with 16 bases between them. The CDR3 contains 14 residues. CDR1 and CDR2 from the germline V gene are SQVTM and ANQGSEA. CDR3 bases: TGCAGCGCTATCAAACCAGGGGCCCAAGAGACCCAGTACTTC. Translated, it gives CSAIKPGAQETQYF.

This clone was picked up a small number of times. The gene calls are TRBV20-1 and TRBJ2-3; a possible D gene is TRBD1 (5 bases). Germline assignment: CDR1 DFQATT and CDR2 SNEGSKA (reference sequence). CDR3 length: 10 residues. The V and J ends lost 0 bases and 12 bases respectively, with 7 bases between them. CDR3 sequence reads: CSARDRAQYF. In nucleotides, the CDR3 is TGCAGTGCTAGAGACAGGGCACAGTATTTT.

Only a few counts were recorded for this clone. Written as DNA, the CDR3 is TGTGCCAGCAGTTCCAGACAGGGTGGAAGGGCGAACACTGAAGCTTTCTTT. Amino acids: CASSSRQGGRANTEAFF. The chain has TRBV27 and TRBJ1-1; 7 positions match TRBD1. Losses at the gene ends were 4 bases for V and 1 base for J; bases not matched to a gene: 12. Germline CDR1 is MNHEY and CDR2 is SMNVEV (reference sequence). The CDR3 sequence is 17 residues long.

This sequence joins TRBV5-1 and TRBJ2-1; 11 nucleotides match TRBD2. From germline, CDR1 is SGHRS and CDR2 YFSETQ. V lost 2 bases, J lost 13 bases, and 8 bases stayed unmatched. This CDR3 spans 14 amino acids. The CDR3 here is CASSFGLAGSTQFF. The CDR3 nucleotides read TGCGCCAGCAGCTTTGGACTAGCGGGCTCGACTCAGTTCTTC.

The rearrangement uses TRBV29-1 and TRBJ1-3, with D unclear. CDR1 is SQVTM and CDR2 is ANQGSEA in the germline V gene. The CDR3 consists of 12 residues. Trimming shortened V by 5 bases and J by 0 bases, and 5 bases separated the two germline ends. CDR3 DNA: TGCAGCGTTAGCGCCTCTGGAAACACCATATATTTT. Protein: CSVSASGNTIYF.

The rearrangement links TRBV18 to TRBJ2-3; possible D gene TRBD2, 6 bases. V lost 0 bases and J 6 bases, leaving 10 bases between the germline ends. CDR1 KGHSH and CDR2 LQKENI come from the germline V gene. This CDR3 has 14 amino acids. CDR3 coding DNA: TGTGCCAGCTCACCACCCGGGAGTTCGGATACGCAGTATTTT. Translation gives CASSPPGSSDTQYF.

The chain uses TRBV28 and TRBJ2-1; 11 nucleotides line up with TRBD2. This CDR3 comprises 15 residues. Germline CDR1 MDHEN, CDR2 SYDVKM. V shed 6 bases, J shed 10 bases, and the junction held 11 bases outside the gene matches. In DNA, the CDR3 is TGTGCCAGCAGCCCTACAAGACTAGCGGGAAACGAGCAGTTCTTC. It is translated as CASSPTRLAGNEQFF.

This sequence joins TRBV6-5 and TRBJ2-3, with D perhaps TRBD1 (6 bases). V dropped 7 bases and J dropped 1 base, with 9 bases sitting between them. The CDR3 loop spans 13 amino acids. Germline V CDR1 and CDR2: MNHEY, SVGAGI. CDR3 in DNA: TGTGCCAGCAAACAGGGAGGCACAGATACGCAGTATTTT. Its protein is CASKQGGTDTQYF.

This clone was detected a few times. The chain is built from TRBV6-6 and TRBJ2-1; 9 bases are shared with TRBD2. CDR3 length: 13 residues. J gave up 5 bases and V 8 bases, and 4 bases lay outside the gene matches. Germline-derived CDR1 and CDR2 are MNHNY and SVGAGI (reference sequence). CDR3 DNA: TGTGCCAGCGTTGCTAGCGGGAACAATGAGCAGTTCTTC. Its translation is CASVASGNNEQFF.

The chain recombines TRBV30 with TRBJ2-2; possibly TRBD1 for D (6 bases). From germline, CDR1 is GTSNPN and CDR2 SVGIG (reference sequence). With 5 bases removed from V and 5 bases from J, the gap between germline ends came to 21 bases. This CDR3 is built from 16 residues. The chain's CDR3 is CAWDILTFRGTGELFF. The CDR3 DNA is TGTGCCTGGGACATTCTGACCTTCAGGGGTACCGGGGAGCTGTTTTTT.

This clone has just a few counts. The V call is TRBV27, the J call TRBJ2-7; weak D call: TRBD2 (6 bases). The CDR3 totals 15 residues. Germline CDR1 and CDR2: MNHEY and SMNVEV (reference sequence). V lost 5 bases and J 6 bases, leaving 20 bases between the germline ends. CDR3 DNA: TGTGCCAGCAGTCCCGGGGACTCGGTGTCAATCGAGCAGTACGTC. Residues: CASSPGDSVSIEQYV.

This CDR3 is CAWRFPGTEGGYTF. CDR3 DNA: TGTGCCTGGAGGTTCCCCGGGACAGAAGGTGGCTACACCTTC. This sequence joins TRBV30 and TRBJ1-2; 7 nucleotides match TRBD1. The CDR3 contains 14 residues. Germline trimming cut 3 bases from V and 7 bases from J; bases unmatched to any gene: 11. Germline values: CDR1 GTSNPN, CDR2 SVGIG (reference sequence).

This clone showed up just once. The chain combines TRBV5-1 with TRBJ2-7, with 7 bases identical to TRBD1. CDR1 is SGHRS and CDR2 is YFSETQ in the germline V gene. The CDR3 is 14 residues long. V was clipped by 4 bases and J by 5 bases; unmatched bases: 9. The CDR3 sequence is CASSRGGVMDEQYF. The CDR3 nucleotides read TGCGCCAGCAGCCGAGGGGGCGTGATGGACGAGCAGTACTTC.

In its sample, this clone was seen a few times. The J gene is TRBJ1-4, the V gene TRBV7-2; D remains unclear. V shed 3 bases and J shed 3 bases, with 11 bases lying between them. The CDR3 extends over 15 amino acids. Germline CDR1 is SGHTA and CDR2 is FQGNSA. DNA of the CDR3: TGTGCCAGCAGCTTCCGGGGAGCGGCTAATGAAAAACTGTTTTTT. The encoded protein is CASSFRGAANEKLFF.

This clone has a handful of counts. The chain carries TRBV6-5 and TRBJ2-3, with D perhaps TRBD2 (6 bases). Germline CDR1 is MNHEY and CDR2 is SVGAGI. Trimming took off 0 bases at V and 6 bases at J, with 16 bases between the two ends. There are 16 residues in the CDR3. This CDR3 is CASSYSPQRAGDTQYF. As DNA, the CDR3 is TGTGCCAGCAGTTACTCTCCACAGCGGGCAGGGGATACGCAGTATTTT.

The chain recombines TRBV4-3 with TRBJ1-3; 8 bases are shared with TRBD1. This CDR3 comprises 16 residues. Trimming cost V 2 bases and J 1 base; bases outside gene matches: 4. Germline V gives CDR1 LGHNA, CDR2 YSLEER. Written as DNA, the CDR3 is TGCGCCAGCAGCCAACTTACAGGGGGGTCTGGAAACACCATATATTTT. This sequence encodes CASSQLTGGSGNTIYF.

The CDR3 coding sequence is TGTGCCAGCGGGTCCAGGAATCAGCCCCAGCATTTT. Residues: CASGSRNQPQHF. V and J are TRBV27 and TRBJ1-5; D is ambiguous. The CDR3 is made up of 12 amino acids. V lost 8 bases and J 4 bases, leaving 9 bases between the germline ends. Looked up from germline, CDR1 is MNHEY and CDR2 is SMNVEV (reference sequence).

This clone was seen more than once but under ten times. The chain links TRBV5-4 to TRBJ1-1, with 9 nucleotides matching TRBD1. The CDR3 has 16 amino acids. The germline V gene encodes CDR1 SGHNT and CDR2 YYREEE (reference sequence). V dropped 0 bases and J dropped 1; count of bases not matched to a gene: 4. The CDR3 is CASSLEQGAGNTEAFF. DNA for the CDR3: TGTGCCAGCAGCTTGGAACAGGGGGCTGGGAACACTGAAGCTTTCTTT. Full variable domain (outside the CDR3, taken from reference TRBV5-4 and TRBJ1-1): ETGVTQSPTHLIKTRGQQVTLRCSSQSGHNTVSWYQQALGQGPQFIFQYYREEENGRGNFPPRFSGLQFPNYSSELNVNALELDDSALYLCASSLEQGAGNTEAFFGQGTRLTVV.

This clone was recorded a few times. Other DNA sequences in this sample translate to the same CDR3. J is TRBJ1-2 and V is TRBV27, with 12 bases aligning to TRBD1. V lost 3 bases, J lost 4 bases, and 3 bases stayed unmatched. The CDR3 contains 15 residues. The germline CDR1 and CDR2 sequences are MNHEY and SMNVEV (reference sequence). Here the CDR3 reads CASSLGQGASYGYTF. The CDR3 DNA reads TGTGCCAGCAGTTTGGGACAGGGGGCGTCCTATGGCTACACCTTC.

V and J are TRBV28 and TRBJ1-1, with TRBD1 as a possible D gene (6 bases). This CDR3 has 16 residues. Trimming took off 6 bases at V and 0 bases at J, with 17 bases between the two ends. CDR1 and CDR2 (germline): MDHEN, SYDVKM. In DNA form, the CDR3 reads TGTGCCAGCAGCGCGGGGGCAGGGGCAATGAACACTGAAGCTTTCTTT. It translates to CASSAGAGAMNTEAFF.

This chain connects TRBV6-6 to TRBJ2-1, with 12 nucleotides matching TRBD1. V lost 6 bases and J lost 8; bases outside the gene matches: 5. Germline lookup yields CDR1 MNHNY and CDR2 SVGAGI (reference sequence). The CDR3 length is 14 residues. CDR3 nucleotide sequence: TGTGCCAGCAGCCGGGGACAGGGGGCCGATGAGCAGTTCTTC. Translated: CASSRGQGADEQFF.

The rearrangement uses TRBV4-1 and TRBJ1-4, with D unresolved. Germline CDR1 is MGHRA and CDR2 is YSYEKL. The CDR3 runs 13 residues. V was pared by 1 base and J by 5 bases, with 5 bases between. CDR3 bases: TGCGCCAGCAGCCAAGTTCCAAATGAAAAACTGTTTTTT. Protein sequence: CASSQVPNEKLFF.

The chain is built from TRBV30 and TRBJ2-5; no clear D. The CDR3 has 15 amino acids. The germline V and J ends were trimmed by 2 bases and 1 base, with 14 bases remaining between them. The germline CDR1 and CDR2 sequences are GTSNPN and SVGIG (reference sequence). The DNA of the CDR3 is TGTGCCTGGAGTAGTAAAAGAGGTAGCCAAGAGACCCAGTACTTC. As protein: CAWSSKRGSQETQYF.

This clone has more than one count but fewer than ten. The genes are TRBV5-6 and TRBJ2-3, with 11 bases that match TRBD2. V was pared by 4 bases and J by 2 bases, with 6 bases of the junction left unmatched. This CDR3 spans 16 amino acids. Looked up from germline, CDR1 is SGHDT and CDR2 is YYEEEE. CDR3: CASSDPLAGDTDTQYF. DNA for the CDR3: TGTGCCAGCAGCGACCCACTAGCGGGAGACACAGATACGCAGTATTTT.

V gene TRBV25-1 combines with J gene TRBJ2-2; no reliable D call. This CDR3 has 14 amino acids. The V and J ends lost 8 bases and 1 base respectively, with 11 bases between them. Looked up from germline, CDR1 is MGHDK and CDR2 is SYGVNS. The CDR3 region is CASAVLGNTGELFF. For the CDR3, the DNA is TGTGCCAGCGCGGTTCTAGGGAACACCGGGGAGCTGTTTTTT.

This clone was seen a few times. The rearrangement links TRBV18 to TRBJ2-7, with 7 positions matching TRBD2. V dropped 4 bases and J dropped 4; count of bases not matched to a gene: 7. Germline V gives CDR1 KGHSH, CDR2 LQKENI. The CDR3 covers 14 residues. The CDR3, as DNA: TGTGCCAGCTCACGGGCGGGAGCTATATACGAGCAGTACGTC. This translates into CASSRAGAIYEQYV.

This clone was counted a few times. The chain links TRBV11-2 to TRBJ2-3, with 8 bases aligning to TRBD2. CDR1 and CDR2 (germline): SGHAT, FQNNGV. The CDR3 covers 15 residues. V lost 2 bases to trimming and J lost 10 bases; unmatched junction nucleotides: 11. Here the CDR3 reads CASSLFGTSGLPQYF. As DNA, the CDR3 is TGTGCCAGCAGCTTATTTGGGACTAGTGGCCTCCCGCAGTATTTT.

J is TRBJ2-3 and V is TRBV30; D might be TRBD1 (8 bases). Trimming pared 3 bases from V and 2 bases from J, leaving 18 bases between. The length of the CDR3 is 16 residues. The V gene's germline CDR1 is GTSNPN and CDR2 SVGIG (reference sequence). The CDR3 DNA reads TGTGCCTGGAGGGGGGGGACAGGTCACCTCACAGATACGCAGTATTTT. Translation gives CAWRGGTGHLTDTQYF.

This clone came up a few times. This rearrangement joins TRBV27 to TRBJ1-4; D is perhaps TRBD1 (6 bases). V dropped 4 bases and J dropped 3 bases, with 12 bases sitting between them. There are 15 residues in the CDR3. Per germline, CDR1 MNHEY and CDR2 SMNVEV (reference sequence). The CDR3 region is CASSSAQGPNEKLFF. The CDR3 DNA sequence: TGTGCCAGCAGTTCCGCACAGGGCCCTAATGAAAAACTGTTTTTT.